This T cell receptor beta chain is from a study of human T cells and chemical hapten exposure. Points from the study as a whole: Donor immune responses may differ from healthy people's, since all donors had alopecia.

Trimming left V 8 bases short and J 1 base short, with 11 bases between. Germline V CDR1 and CDR2: SGHNT, YENEEA. The CDR3 extends over 13 amino acids. A single record per CDR3 protein comes from TCRdb applying MiXCR to the RACE reads. The sample has 90,000 or so distinct CDR3 sequences; about 9% are singletons. Ten or more counts support this clonotype. What it binds is unknown. Documented time point: pre-sensitization, week 0. Treatment described: therapeutic diphenylcyclopropenone sensitization with weekly scalp DPC. This receptor was taken from a man aged 35 to 55 with alopecia areata. Some clones in this sample may be carry-over from other donors' samples. Specimen: whole blood, collected in connection with sensitization to the hapten diphenylcyclopropenone (DPC). V usage is TRBV11-3 and J usage is TRBJ2-5; a weak D match, TRBD1 (7 bases). The CDR3 region is CASSGDSQETQYF. The CDR3 DNA reads TGTGCCAGCTCGGGGGACAGCCAAGAGACCCAGTACTTC.